The sequence of this T cell receptor beta chain was determined in a study of cytomegalovirus exposure and HLA in healthy donors. The wider study: Early released data comprised some 91 million unique TCRs from HLA-typed donors. General study findings and limits: In a later analysis, productive TCRs from donors in an Asian-associated ancestry cluster reportedly carried fewer N-insertions than the cohort mean. By HLA locus, TCR association rates varied in a later analysis, with DRB1 showing the most and HLA-C the fewest.

PCR involved 60 Vbeta and 13 Jbeta primers. Some clones are missing from TCRdb's copy, which holds only in-frame ones; the method was immunoSEQ multiplex PCR. The sample lists 100,000 to 130,000 clones; around four fifths were seen once. The V gene's germline CDR1 is MRHNA and CDR2 SNTAGT. V was pared by 4 bases and J by 1 base, with 10 bases between. The CDR3 extends over 14 amino acids. Donors had nominal health at sampling but likely had unrecorded immune exposures. As to this clone: Its antigen is unidentified.

The chain links TRBV6-4 to TRBJ1-1; maybe TRBD1 (6 bases). This TCR was recovered from a man aged 30 to 39 in good health and CMV-seronegative. The sequencing sample was made of PBMCs. The CDR3 sequence is CASSVSTGNTEAFF. CDR3 sequence (DNA): TGTGCCAGCAGTGTTTCGACAGGGAACACTGAAGCTTTCTTT.